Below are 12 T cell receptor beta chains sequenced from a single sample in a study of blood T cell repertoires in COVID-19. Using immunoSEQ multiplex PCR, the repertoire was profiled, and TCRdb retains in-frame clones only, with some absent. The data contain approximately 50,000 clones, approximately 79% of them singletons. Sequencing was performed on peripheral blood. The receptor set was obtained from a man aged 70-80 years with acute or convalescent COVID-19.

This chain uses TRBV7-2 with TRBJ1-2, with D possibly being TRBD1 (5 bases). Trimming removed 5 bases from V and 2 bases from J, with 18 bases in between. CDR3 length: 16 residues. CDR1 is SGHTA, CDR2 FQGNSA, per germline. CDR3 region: CASSKIRGAGNYGYTF. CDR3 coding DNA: TGTGCCAGCAGCAAAATTCGTGGGGCAGGAAACTATGGCTACACCTTC.

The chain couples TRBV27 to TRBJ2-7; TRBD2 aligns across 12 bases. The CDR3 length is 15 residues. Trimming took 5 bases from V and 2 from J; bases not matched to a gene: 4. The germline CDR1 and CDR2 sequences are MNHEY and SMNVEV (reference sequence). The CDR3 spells CASSPWTSGTYEQYF. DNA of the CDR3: TGTGCCAGCAGTCCGTGGACTAGCGGGACCTACGAGCAGTACTTC.

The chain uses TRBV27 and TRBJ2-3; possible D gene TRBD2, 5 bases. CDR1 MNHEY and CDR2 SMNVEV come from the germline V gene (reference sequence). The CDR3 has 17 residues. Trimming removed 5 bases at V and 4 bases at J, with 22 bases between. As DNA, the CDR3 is TGTGCCAGCAGTCTCCGAGGTGCGGGTTGGAGCGCAGATACGCAGTATTTT. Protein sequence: CASSLRGAGWSADTQYF.

CDR3 in amino acids: CASTGDTQYF. In nucleotides, the CDR3 is TGCGCCAGCACGGGGGATACGCAGTATTTT. J is TRBJ2-3 and V is TRBV10-1; a possible D gene is TRBD2 (5 bases). CDR3 length equals 10 residues. The germline gives CDR1 WNHNN, CDR2 SYGVQD (reference sequence). Trimming left V 7 bases short and J 6 bases short, with 5 bases between.

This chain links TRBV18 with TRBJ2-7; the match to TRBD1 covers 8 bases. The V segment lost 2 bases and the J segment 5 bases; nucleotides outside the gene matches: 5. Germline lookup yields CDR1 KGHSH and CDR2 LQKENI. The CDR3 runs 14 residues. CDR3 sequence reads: CASSPSGGADEQYF. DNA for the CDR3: TGTGCCAGCTCACCATCAGGGGGCGCCGACGAGCAGTACTTC.

The CDR3 DNA sequence: TGTGCCAGAAGCCTCCCGGGACAGCCCTACGAGCAGTACTTC. This codes for CARSLPGQPYEQYF. The rearrangement uses TRBV5-3 and TRBJ2-7, with 7 bases lining up with TRBD1. TRBV5-3 is treated as an ORF (open reading frame) with a function not yet certain. This CDR3 is built from 14 residues. V lost 4 bases, J lost 2 bases, and 6 bases stayed unmatched.

The CDR3 reads CATAQRTDTQYF. DNA of the CDR3: TGTGCCACCGCACAGCGCACAGATACGCAGTATTTT. The J gene is TRBJ2-3, the V gene TRBV27; D unclear. Germline V CDR1 and CDR2: MNHEY, SMNVEV (reference sequence). The germline V and J ends were trimmed by 10 bases and 1 base, with 9 bases remaining between them. The CDR3 runs to 12 residues.

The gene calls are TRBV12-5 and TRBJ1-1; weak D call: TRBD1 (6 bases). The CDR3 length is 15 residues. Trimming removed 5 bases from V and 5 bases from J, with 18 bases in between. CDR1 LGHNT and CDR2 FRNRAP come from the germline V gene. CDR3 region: CASGGSPGQGTEAFF. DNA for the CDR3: TGTGCTAGTGGTGGGTCCCCGGGACAAGGGACTGAAGCTTTCTTT. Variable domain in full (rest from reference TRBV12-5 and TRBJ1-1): DARVTQTPRHKVTEMGQEVTMRCQPILGHNTVFWYRQTMMQGLELLAYFRNRAPLDDSGMPKDRFSAEMPDATLATLKIQPSEPRDSAVYFCASGGSPGQGTEAFFGQGTRLTVV.

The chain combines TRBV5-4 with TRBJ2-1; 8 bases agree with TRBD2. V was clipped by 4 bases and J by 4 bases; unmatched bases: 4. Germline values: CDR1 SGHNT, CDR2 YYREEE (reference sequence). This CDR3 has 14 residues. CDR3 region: CASSKLAEYNEQFF. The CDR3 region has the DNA TGTGCCAGCAGCAAACTAGCGGAGTACAATGAGCAGTTCTTC.

Here the CDR3 reads CASSYEAQGYEQYF. Written as DNA, the CDR3 is TGCGCCAGCAGCTACGAAGCCCAGGGTTACGAGCAGTACTTC. The rearrangement joins TRBV5-1 to TRBJ2-7; perhaps TRBD1 as D (5 bases). The CDR3 contains 14 residues. With 3 bases removed from V and 4 bases from J, the gap between germline ends came to 14 bases. Germline values: CDR1 SGHRS, CDR2 YFSETQ.

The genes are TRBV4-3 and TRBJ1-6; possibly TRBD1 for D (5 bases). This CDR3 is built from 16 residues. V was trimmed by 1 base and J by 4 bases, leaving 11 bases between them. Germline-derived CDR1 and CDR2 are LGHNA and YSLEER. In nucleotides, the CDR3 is TGCGCCAGCAGCCAAGTGAGGACAAGATATAATTCACCCCTCCACTTT. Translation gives CASSQVRTRYNSPLHF.

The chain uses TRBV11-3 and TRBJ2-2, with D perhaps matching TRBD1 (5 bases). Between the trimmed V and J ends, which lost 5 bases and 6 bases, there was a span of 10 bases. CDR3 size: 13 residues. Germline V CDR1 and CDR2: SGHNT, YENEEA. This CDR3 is CASSRTGPGELFF. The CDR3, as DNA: TGTGCCAGCAGCCGCACAGGCCCCGGGGAGCTGTTTTTT.